This TCR beta chain was identified in a study of T cell repertoires in cytomegalovirus infection. Study-level background: Indicated by public TCR beta signatures were CMV infection and matching HLA type.

This CDR3 spans 14 amino acids. CDR1 is MDHEN, CDR2 SYDVKM, per germline. V gave up 4 bases and J gave up 3 bases, with 10 bases separating them. TCRdb redid the calling of the reads with MiXCR, one entry per CDR3 protein. The sample lists 150,000 to 200,000 distinct CDR3 sequences; around an eighth were seen once. This clonotype was seen a handful of times. Antigen: not known. Study-level points and caveats: The cumulative frequency of public TCR beta families identified carriers of CMV plus the relevant HLA. HLA-C-restricted, CMV-specific TCR beta clonotypes were dominant ex vivo.

Sequencing was done on a sample of PBMCs. The V and J genes are TRBV28 and TRBJ1-5; maybe TRBD1 (6 bases). The source of this sequence is a human donor in good health (CMV status not recorded). Some clones in this sample may be carry-over from other donors' samples. CDR3 residues: CASSYYRANQPQHF. The CDR3 DNA follows: TGTGCCAGCAGTTACTACAGGGCCAATCAGCCCCAGCATTTT.